This is a list of T cell receptor beta chains from one sample in a study of CD8 T cells in ankylosing spondylitis. Via MiXCR, TCRdb re-called the 5' RACE reads, giving one row per CDR3 protein. This sample has 200,000 or so distinct CDR3 sequences; under 15% occur once, and the top ten carry more than 9.5%. The material sequenced was blood, either unsorted or a sorted T cell fraction (not recorded which). The origin of the receptors is a female donor with ankylosing spondylitis or in good health (not recorded which). CDR3s include the opening cysteine and the closing phenylalanine or tryptophan. Fields, in order: D gene, J gene, V gene, clone size, CDR3 DNA, CDR3 protein. D genes are given only for firm matches. A clone size is listed for some rows: how often the clone was seen (once, few, many), or a class if it is expanded.

D gene: TRBD2
J gene: TRBJ2-3
V gene: TRBV7-2
clone size: many
CDR3 DNA: TGTGCCAGCAGCCCCGGGACTATACTCACAGATACGCAGTATTTT
CDR3 protein: CASSPGTILTDTQYF

D gene: TRBD1
J gene: TRBJ2-2
V gene: TRBV4-2
clone size: NA
CDR3 DNA: TGTGCCAGCAGCCAAGATGGGACAGGGTGGACCGGGGAGCTGTTTTTT
CDR3 protein: CASSQDGTGWTGELFF

D gene: TRBD1
J gene: TRBJ1-1
V gene: TRBV29-1
clone size: few
CDR3 DNA: TGCAGCGGTAGGGGACAGTTGAACACTGAAGCTTTCTTT
CDR3 protein: CSGRGQLNTEAFF

D gene: NA
J gene: TRBJ2-5
V gene: TRBV4-3
clone size: many
CDR3 DNA: TGCGCCAGCAGCCAAGAGCTTCTTTCCTACCAAGAGACCCAGTACTTC
CDR3 protein: CASSQELLSYQETQYF

D gene: NA
J gene: TRBJ2-2
V gene: TRBV5-5
clone size: NA
CDR3 DNA: TGTGCCAGCAGCTTGAGGGCAGTGAACACCGGGGAGCTGTTTTTT
CDR3 protein: CASSLRAVNTGELFF

D gene: NA
J gene: TRBJ1-4
V gene: TRBV7-6
clone size: NA
CDR3 DNA: TGTGCCAGCAGCTTCGGGGAGACTAATGAAAAACTGTTTTTT
CDR3 protein: CASSFGETNEKLFF

D gene: TRBD2
J gene: TRBJ2-5
V gene: TRBV12-3/TRBV12-4
clone size: few
CDR3 DNA: TGTGCCAGCAGATCGGCCGGGGGGGGAGAGACCCAGTACTTC
CDR3 protein: CASRSAGGGETQYF

D gene: TRBD2
J gene: TRBJ2-2
V gene: TRBV29-1
clone size: many
CDR3 DNA: TGCAGCGTTGAACCCGAAGCGGGGGGAAGGGGCGGGGAGCTGTTTTTT
CDR3 protein: CSVEPEAGGRGGELFF

D gene: TRBD1
J gene: TRBJ1-1
V gene: TRBV6-5
clone size: many
CDR3 DNA: TGTGCCAGCAGTTACGGGGGACAGGGCTTCGAAGCTTTCTTT
CDR3 protein: CASSYGGQGFEAFF

D gene: NA
J gene: TRBJ2-3
V gene: TRBV11-2
clone size: many
CDR3 DNA: TGTGCCAGCAGCTCCCGGGGATTTGACACAGATACGCAGTATTTT
CDR3 protein: CASSSRGFDTDTQYF

D gene: NA
J gene: TRBJ2-7
V gene: TRBV20-1
clone size: many
CDR3 DNA: TGCAGTGCCAGAACCTTAGTTCGAGACGAGCAGTACTTC
CDR3 protein: CSARTLVRDEQYF

D gene: NA
J gene: TRBJ2-1
V gene: TRBV20-1
clone size: many
CDR3 DNA: TGCAGTGCCCACGCCGGGGGTAGCAATGAGCAGTTCTTC
CDR3 protein: CSAHAGGSNEQFF

D gene: TRBD1
J gene: TRBJ2-5
V gene: TRBV28
clone size: many
CDR3 DNA: TGTGCCAGCAGTATGACAGGGAAGACCCAGTACTTC
CDR3 protein: CASSMTGKTQYF

D gene: NA
J gene: TRBJ2-7
V gene: TRBV29-1
clone size: NA
CDR3 DNA: TGCAGCGTTGAAGGTAGTCCAGGGGCGACCTACGAGCAGTACTTC
CDR3 protein: CSVEGSPGATYEQYF

D gene: NA
J gene: TRBJ2-2
V gene: TRBV6-5
clone size: many
CDR3 DNA: TGTGCCAGCAGTTACTCGAGAGCCGCCGGGGAGCTGTTTTTT
CDR3 protein: CASSYSRAAGELFF

D gene: TRBD1
J gene: TRBJ1-2
V gene: TRBV7-3
clone size: NA
CDR3 DNA: TGTGCCAGCAGCTTAACGTCAGGGGGAGGCTACACCTTC
CDR3 protein: CASSLTSGGGYTF

D gene: NA
J gene: TRBJ2-1
V gene: TRBV10-2
clone size: NA
CDR3 DNA: TGCGCCAGCAGTGATTGGGCTGGGAATGAGCAGTTCTTC
CDR3 protein: CASSDWAGNEQFF

D gene: NA
J gene: TRBJ2-3
V gene: TRBV7-2
clone size: many
CDR3 DNA: TGTGCCAGCAGCTCTTTCCGGGTCGTGAATTTT
CDR3 protein: CASSSFRVVNF

D gene: NA
J gene: TRBJ2-7
V gene: TRBV20-1
clone size: many
CDR3 DNA: TGCAGTGCTTTGCGTGAGGGCGCGGTCTCCTACGAGCAGTACTTC
CDR3 protein: CSALREGAVSYEQYF

D gene: NA
J gene: TRBJ2-7
V gene: TRBV29-1
clone size: many
CDR3 DNA: TGCAGCGTTACCCTTCGGGGAGACCGCGCCTACGAGCAGTACTTC
CDR3 protein: CSVTLRGDRAYEQYF

D gene: TRBD1
J gene: TRBJ1-1
V gene: TRBV28
clone size: many
CDR3 DNA: TGTGCCAGCGCGGGCACAGGGGGCGGCACTGAAGCTTTCTTT
CDR3 protein: CASAGTGGGTEAFF

D gene: TRBD2
J gene: TRBJ2-2
V gene: TRBV29-1
clone size: many
CDR3 DNA: TGCAGCGTCGGGGGGGTAGCGGGAGGGAGCACCGGGGAGCTGTTTTTT
CDR3 protein: CSVGGVAGGSTGELFF

D gene: NA
J gene: TRBJ1-2
V gene: TRBV11-2
clone size: NA
CDR3 DNA: TGTGCCAGCAGCTTAGACCAAAGGGGGTTTGGATATGGCTACACCTTC
CDR3 protein: CASSLDQRGFGYGYTF

D gene: NA
J gene: TRBJ2-1
V gene: TRBV7-9
clone size: many
CDR3 DNA: TGTGCCAGCAGCTTAGCGGGTACAATGGAGCAGTTCTTC
CDR3 protein: CASSLAGTMEQFF

D gene: NA
J gene: TRBJ1-6
V gene: TRBV7-2
clone size: NA
CDR3 DNA: TGTGCCAGCAGCTTAGCCCTCGGGTCACCCCTCCACTTT
CDR3 protein: CASSLALGSPLHF

D gene: NA
J gene: TRBJ1-2
V gene: TRBV6-2/TRBV6-3
clone size: many
CDR3 DNA: TGTGCCAGCAGTTTCCAACCGCCGGACTATGGCTACACCTTC
CDR3 protein: CASSFQPPDYGYTF

D gene: NA
J gene: TRBJ2-1
V gene: TRBV7-3
clone size: many
CDR3 DNA: TGTGCCAGCAGCCCCACTCCCGGCGCGGGAAATGAGCAGTTCTTC
CDR3 protein: CASSPTPGAGNEQFF

D gene: NA
J gene: TRBJ1-4
V gene: TRBV28
clone size: many
CDR3 DNA: TGTGCCAGCAGTTCCCCATCTTCTGCAGGGAGTTGGGAAAAACTGTTTTTT
CDR3 protein: CASSSPSSAGSWEKLFF

D gene: NA
J gene: TRBJ2-5
V gene: TRBV3-1
clone size: NA
CDR3 DNA: TGTGCCTCCTCCCCGGGTCGGGCTACCCAAGAGACCCAGTACTTC
CDR3 protein: CASSPGRATQETQYF

D gene: NA
J gene: TRBJ2-5
V gene: TRBV5-6
clone size: few
CDR3 DNA: TGTGCCAGCAGTTTGGGATGGGGACCACAAGAGACCCAGTACTTC
CDR3 protein: CASSLGWGPQETQYF

D gene: TRBD2
J gene: TRBJ2-1
V gene: TRBV6-5
clone size: few
CDR3 DNA: TGTGCCAGCAGTTACCTTTCGGGGACTAGCGACTACAATGAGCAGTTCTTC
CDR3 protein: CASSYLSGTSDYNEQFF

D gene: TRBD1
J gene: TRBJ2-2
V gene: TRBV5-1
clone size: many
CDR3 DNA: TGCGCCAGCAGACAAGAGACAGGGACCAACACCGGGGAGCTGTTTTTT
CDR3 protein: CASRQETGTNTGELFF

D gene: NA
J gene: TRBJ1-1
V gene: TRBV7-9
clone size: many
CDR3 DNA: TGTGCCAGCAGACCACCGGGACAATCGAACACTGAAGCTTTCTTT
CDR3 protein: CASRPPGQSNTEAFF

D gene: NA
J gene: TRBJ2-3
V gene: TRBV12-3/TRBV12-4
clone size: few
CDR3 DNA: TGTGCCAGCAGTTTTGAGGCAGGGGGCACAGATACGCAGTATTTT
CDR3 protein: CASSFEAGGTDTQYF

D gene: NA
J gene: TRBJ2-7
V gene: TRBV7-2
clone size: many
CDR3 DNA: TGTGCCAGCACCCTAACCGGGACCCCAGATTCAGAGCAGTACTTC
CDR3 protein: CASTLTGTPDSEQYF

D gene: NA
J gene: TRBJ1-2
V gene: TRBV10-3
clone size: many
CDR3 DNA: TGTGCCATCAGCCAAGGAACCTTAGAATATGGCTACACCTTC
CDR3 protein: CAISQGTLEYGYTF

D gene: NA
J gene: TRBJ2-6
V gene: TRBV25-1
clone size: few
CDR3 DNA: TGTGCCAGCACACCAACTGGGGCCAACGTCCTGACTTTC
CDR3 protein: CASTPTGANVLTF

D gene: NA
J gene: TRBJ2-6
V gene: TRBV29-1
clone size: few
CDR3 DNA: TGCAGCGTTGAAGATATGAGAACTCGGTCTGGGGCCAACGTCCTGACTTTC
CDR3 protein: CSVEDMRTRSGANVLTF

D gene: TRBD2
J gene: TRBJ2-2
V gene: TRBV7-3
clone size: NA
CDR3 DNA: TGTGCCAGCAGCTTATCCGGACTAGCGCCAAACACCGGGGAGCTGTTTTTT
CDR3 protein: CASSLSGLAPNTGELFF

D gene: NA
J gene: TRBJ2-7
V gene: TRBV28
clone size: NA
CDR3 DNA: TGTGCCAGCAGACCCGGACAGCTTCCCGCCTCCTACGAGCAGTACTTC
CDR3 protein: CASRPGQLPASYEQYF

D gene: TRBD1
J gene: TRBJ2-7
V gene: TRBV6-5
clone size: many
CDR3 DNA: TGTGCCAGCAGTTACTCGACAGGGACGGACTACGAGCAGTACTTC
CDR3 protein: CASSYSTGTDYEQYF

D gene: NA
J gene: TRBJ2-5
V gene: TRBV27
clone size: many
CDR3 DNA: TGTGCCAGCATGGCGGCAGGGAGAGAGACCCAGTACTTC
CDR3 protein: CASMAAGRETQYF

D gene: NA
J gene: TRBJ1-5
V gene: TRBV11-2
clone size: many
CDR3 DNA: TGTGCCAGCAGCTCGAGGGGGAATCAGCCCCAGCATTTT
CDR3 protein: CASSSRGNQPQHF

D gene: NA
J gene: TRBJ1-4
V gene: TRBV19
clone size: few
CDR3 DNA: TGTGCCAGTAGTTCACGACGCAATGAAAAACTGTTTTTT
CDR3 protein: CASSSRRNEKLFF

D gene: NA
J gene: TRBJ1-5
V gene: TRBV6-1
clone size: many
CDR3 DNA: TGTGCCAGCAGCGAAGCGAACCGGCCCCAGCATTTT
CDR3 protein: CASSEANRPQHF

D gene: NA
J gene: TRBJ1-1
V gene: TRBV7-6
clone size: few
CDR3 DNA: TGTGCCAGCAGCTTAGTAGGGCGTGAAGCTTTCTTT
CDR3 protein: CASSLVGREAFF

D gene: TRBD2
J gene: TRBJ2-7
V gene: TRBV5-1
clone size: many
CDR3 DNA: TGCGCCAGCAGGGAAGTAGCGGGAGAAACCGAGCAGTACTTC
CDR3 protein: CASREVAGETEQYF

D gene: NA
J gene: TRBJ2-7
V gene: TRBV18
clone size: NA
CDR3 DNA: TGTGCCAGCTCACCCTATTCGTGGACAGTTTCCTACGAGCAGTACTTC
CDR3 protein: CASSPYSWTVSYEQYF

D gene: TRBD2
J gene: TRBJ2-1
V gene: TRBV12-3/TRBV12-4
clone size: many
CDR3 DNA: TGTGCCAGCAGTTTAGCTAGCGGGATGGGCAATGAGCAGTTCTTC
CDR3 protein: CASSLASGMGNEQFF

D gene: TRBD1
J gene: TRBJ2-7
V gene: TRBV28
clone size: many
CDR3 DNA: TGTGCCAGCAGTGTCAGACAGGGGGCTGGCTACGAGCAGTACTTC
CDR3 protein: CASSVRQGAGYEQYF

D gene: NA
J gene: TRBJ2-5
V gene: TRBV9
clone size: many
CDR3 DNA: TGTGCCAGCAGCCCCCGAGCCGGGTACCAAGAGACCCAGTACTTC
CDR3 protein: CASSPRAGYQETQYF

D gene: NA
J gene: TRBJ2-6
V gene: TRBV7-7
clone size: NA
CDR3 DNA: TGTGCTAGCAGCTTAACGCCTGGGGCCAACGTCCTGACTTTC
CDR3 protein: CASSLTPGANVLTF

D gene: NA
J gene: TRBJ2-6
V gene: TRBV12-3/TRBV12-4
clone size: NA
CDR3 DNA: TGTTCCAGCAGTCGCCATGGGGGTTCCAACGTCCTGACTTTC
CDR3 protein: CSSSRHGGSNVLTF

D gene: NA
J gene: TRBJ2-1
V gene: TRBV5-1
clone size: NA
CDR3 DNA: TGCGCCAGCAGCCCGAGGCCCACAGATTCCTACAATGAGCAGTTCTTC
CDR3 protein: CASSPRPTDSYNEQFF

D gene: NA
J gene: TRBJ1-1
V gene: TRBV28
clone size: many
CDR3 DNA: TGTGCCAGCAGTCGTATTACTGAAGCTTTCTTT
CDR3 protein: CASSRITEAFF

D gene: NA
J gene: TRBJ2-3
V gene: TRBV11-2
clone size: few
CDR3 DNA: TGTGCCAGCACTCTGAGGTCCGCCACAGATACGCAGTATTTT
CDR3 protein: CASTLRSATDTQYF

D gene: NA
J gene: TRBJ2-3
V gene: TRBV7-2
clone size: many
CDR3 DNA: TGTGCCAGCAGCTTAGAGGACTCAGGAGGGGATACGCAGTATTTT
CDR3 protein: CASSLEDSGGDTQYF